Detailed here is one T cell receptor beta chain. The CDR3 end falls 3 residues outside the read, so it is completed with the germline J gene. The method was immunoSEQ multiplex PCR; TCRdb's version includes in-frame clones alone and lacks a portion of them. Recorded for this sample: some 30,000 clones. The CDR3 is made up of 14 amino acids. The V end lost 4 bases, the J end lost 6 bases, and 13 bases lay between the germline ends. Germline V lookup: CDR1 SEHNR, CDR2 FQNEAQ (reference sequence). The sample originates from a study of T cells in women clearing cervical HPV infection. Study details: Controls' single incident HPV16 infection cleared within 12 months without precancer. Case blood was drawn when the lesion was first found; control blood after infection became undetectable.

The specimen was blood buffy coat. This clonotype was obtained from a woman between 18 and 70 years old with a cervical HPV16 infection that either progressed to CIN3+ or cleared (not recorded which). The J gene is TRBJ2-4, the V gene TRBV7-9; D gene ambiguous. The sequenced part of the CDR3 DNA is TGTGCCAGCAGCTCCCTTGAGCGCGGAAACATT. Protein: CASSSLERGNI. The full CDR3 sequence reads CASSSLERGNIQYF.